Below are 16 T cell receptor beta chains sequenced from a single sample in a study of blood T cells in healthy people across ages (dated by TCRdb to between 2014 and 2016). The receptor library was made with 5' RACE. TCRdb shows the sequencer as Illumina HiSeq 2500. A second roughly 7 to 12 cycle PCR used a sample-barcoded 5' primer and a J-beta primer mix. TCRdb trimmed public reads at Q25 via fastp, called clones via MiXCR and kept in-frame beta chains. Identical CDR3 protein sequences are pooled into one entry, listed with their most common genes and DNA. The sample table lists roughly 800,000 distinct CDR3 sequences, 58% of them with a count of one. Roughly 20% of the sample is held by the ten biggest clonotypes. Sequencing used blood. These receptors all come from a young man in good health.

The CDR3 DNA follows: TGTGCCAGCAGCTTAAAGGGGCCCAGTCAGCCCCAGCATTTT. The encoded protein is CASSLKGPSQPQHF. The J gene is TRBJ1-5, the V gene TRBV7-2; TRBD1 is a possible D gene (5 bases). The length of the CDR3 is 14 residues. V lost 2 bases and J 6 bases, leaving 11 bases between the germline ends. Germline V gene data show CDR1 as SGHTA and CDR2 as FQGNSA.

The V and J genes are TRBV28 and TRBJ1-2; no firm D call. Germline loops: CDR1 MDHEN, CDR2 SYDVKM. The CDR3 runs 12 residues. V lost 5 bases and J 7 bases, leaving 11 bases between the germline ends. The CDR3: CASSMDARGYTF. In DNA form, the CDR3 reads TGTGCCAGCAGTATGGACGCCCGTGGCTACACCTTC.

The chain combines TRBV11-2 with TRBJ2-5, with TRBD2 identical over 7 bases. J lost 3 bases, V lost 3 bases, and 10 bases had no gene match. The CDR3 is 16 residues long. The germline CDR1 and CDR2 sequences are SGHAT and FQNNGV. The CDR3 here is CASSFVGGSWEETQYF. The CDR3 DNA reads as TGTGCCAGCAGCTTTGTCGGCGGGAGCTGGGAAGAGACCCAGTACTTC.

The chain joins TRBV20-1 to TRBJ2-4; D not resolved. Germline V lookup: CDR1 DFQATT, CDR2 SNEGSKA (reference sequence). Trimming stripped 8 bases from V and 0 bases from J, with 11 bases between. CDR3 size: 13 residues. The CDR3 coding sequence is TGCAGTAGCAGAATACTAGCCAAAAACATTCAGTACTTC. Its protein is CSSRILAKNIQYF.

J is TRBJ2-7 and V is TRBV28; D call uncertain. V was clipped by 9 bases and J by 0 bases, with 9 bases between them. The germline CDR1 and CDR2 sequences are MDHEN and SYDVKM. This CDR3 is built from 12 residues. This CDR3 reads CASAFTSYEQYF. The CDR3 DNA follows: TGTGCCAGTGCATTTACCTCCTACGAGCAGTACTTC.

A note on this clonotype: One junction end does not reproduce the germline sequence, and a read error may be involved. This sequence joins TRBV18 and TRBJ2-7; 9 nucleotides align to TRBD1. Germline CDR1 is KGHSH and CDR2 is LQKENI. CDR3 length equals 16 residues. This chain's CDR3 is CASSPPEGTGPNEQYF. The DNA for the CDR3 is TGTGCCAGCTCGCCACCTGAGGGGACAGGGCCCAACGAGCAGTACTTC.

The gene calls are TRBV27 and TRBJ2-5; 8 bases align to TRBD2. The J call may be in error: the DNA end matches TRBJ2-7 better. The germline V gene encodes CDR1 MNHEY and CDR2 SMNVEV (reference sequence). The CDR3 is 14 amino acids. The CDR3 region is CASRPAGDLYEQYF. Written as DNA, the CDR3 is TGTGCCAGCAGGCCAGCGGGGGACCTCTACGAGCAGTACTTC.

CDR3 in DNA: TGTGCCAGCAGCCAAGCTGAGGGGCTCTACGAGCAGTACTTC. Its protein is CASSQAEGLYEQYF. V usage is TRBV3-1 and J usage is TRBJ2-7; the D gene could be TRBD1 or TRBD2 (5 bases each). Germline CDR1 and CDR2: LGHDT and YNNKEL (reference sequence). The CDR3 has 14 amino acids. Trimming removed 1 base from V and 3 bases from J, with 10 bases in between.

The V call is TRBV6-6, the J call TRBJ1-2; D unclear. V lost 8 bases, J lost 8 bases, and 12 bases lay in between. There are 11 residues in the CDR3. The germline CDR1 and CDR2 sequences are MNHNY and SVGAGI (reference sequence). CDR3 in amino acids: CASCVGSGYTF. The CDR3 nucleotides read TGTGCCAGCTGCGTCGGGTCGGGCTACACCTTC.

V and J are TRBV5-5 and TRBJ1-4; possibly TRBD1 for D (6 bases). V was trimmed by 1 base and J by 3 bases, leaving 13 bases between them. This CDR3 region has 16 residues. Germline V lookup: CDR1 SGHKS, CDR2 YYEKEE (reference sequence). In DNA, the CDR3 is TGTGCCAGCAGCTTGCCGGGGGGGCTCGCTAATGAAAAACTGTTTTTT. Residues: CASSLPGGLANEKLFF.

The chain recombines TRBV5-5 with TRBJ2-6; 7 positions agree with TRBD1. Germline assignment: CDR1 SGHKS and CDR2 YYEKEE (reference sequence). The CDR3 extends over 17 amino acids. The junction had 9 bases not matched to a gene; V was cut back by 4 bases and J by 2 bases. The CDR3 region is CASSPTGVNTGANVLTF. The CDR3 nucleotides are TGTGCCAGCAGCCCAACAGGGGTTAACACTGGGGCCAACGTCCTGACTTTC.

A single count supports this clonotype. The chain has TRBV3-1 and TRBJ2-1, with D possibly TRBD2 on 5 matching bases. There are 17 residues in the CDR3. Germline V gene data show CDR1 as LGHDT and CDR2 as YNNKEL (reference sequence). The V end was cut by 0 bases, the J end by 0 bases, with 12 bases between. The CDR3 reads CASSQDLLGSSYNEQFF. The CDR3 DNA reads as TGTGCCAGCAGCCAAGATCTTTTAGGGAGCTCCTACAATGAGCAGTTCTTC.

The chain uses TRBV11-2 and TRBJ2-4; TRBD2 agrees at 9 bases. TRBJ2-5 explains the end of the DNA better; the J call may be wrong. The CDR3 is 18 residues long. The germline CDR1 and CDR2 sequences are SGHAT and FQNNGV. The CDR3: CASSSPSSGADFQETQYF. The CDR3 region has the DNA TGTGCCAGCAGCTCGCCGTCTAGCGGGGCCGATTTCCAAGAGACCCAGTACTTC.

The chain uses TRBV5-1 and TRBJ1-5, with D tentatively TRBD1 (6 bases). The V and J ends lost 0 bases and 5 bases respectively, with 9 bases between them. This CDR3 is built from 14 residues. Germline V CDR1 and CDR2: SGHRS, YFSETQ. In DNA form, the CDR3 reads TGCGCCAGCAGCTTGGGGGACAAAGATCAGCCCCAGCATTTT. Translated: CASSLGDKDQPQHF.

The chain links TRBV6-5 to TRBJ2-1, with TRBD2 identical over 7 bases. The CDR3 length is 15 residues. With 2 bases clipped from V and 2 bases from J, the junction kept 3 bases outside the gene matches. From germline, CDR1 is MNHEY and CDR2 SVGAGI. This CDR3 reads CASSYGGSTYNEQFF. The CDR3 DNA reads TGTGCCAGCAGTTACGGCGGGAGTACCTACAATGAGCAGTTCTTC.

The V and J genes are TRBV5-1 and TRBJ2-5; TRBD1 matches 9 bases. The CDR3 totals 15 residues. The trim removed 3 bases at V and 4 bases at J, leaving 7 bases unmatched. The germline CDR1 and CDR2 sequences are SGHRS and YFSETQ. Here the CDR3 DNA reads TGCGCCAGCAGCTGGAAGGGACAGGGAGGAGAGACCCAGTACTTC. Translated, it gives CASSWKGQGGETQYF.